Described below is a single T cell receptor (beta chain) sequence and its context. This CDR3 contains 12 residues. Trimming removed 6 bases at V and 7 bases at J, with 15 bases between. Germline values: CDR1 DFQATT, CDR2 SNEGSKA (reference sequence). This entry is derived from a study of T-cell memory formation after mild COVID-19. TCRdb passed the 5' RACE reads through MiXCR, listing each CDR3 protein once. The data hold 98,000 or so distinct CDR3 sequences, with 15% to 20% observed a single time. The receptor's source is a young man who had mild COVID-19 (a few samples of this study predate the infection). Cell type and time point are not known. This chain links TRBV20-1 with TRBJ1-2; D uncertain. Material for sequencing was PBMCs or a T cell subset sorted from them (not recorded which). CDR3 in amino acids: CSAREHMGGYTF. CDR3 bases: TGCAGTGCGAGGGAGCATATGGGTGGCTACACCTTC.